This is a list of T cell receptor beta chains from one sample in a study of T cells in tuberculosis. TCRdb's copy holds only in-frame clones and misses some; the assay was immunoSEQ multiplex PCR. The data contain tens of thousands of clones, around 96% of them singletons. The sequenced sample consisted of PBMCs. The source is a donor aged 5-35 years with latent tuberculosis or without tuberculosis infection. CDR3s include the opening cysteine and the closing phenylalanine or tryptophan. The D gene is left open where the match is weak. The listing skips clone size in some rows; elsewhere it reads once, few, many or a size class.

V gene	J gene	D gene	clone size	CDR3 DNA	CDR3 protein
TRBV7-9	TRBJ2-1	TRBD2	once	TGTGCCAGCAGCTTAAAGGCGGGAGTTTTCTACAATGAGCAGTTCTTC	CASSLKAGVFYNEQFF
TRBV2	TRBJ2-7	NA	NA	TGTGCCAGCAGTGGCCAGATTTCCTACGAGCAGTACTTC	CASSGQISYEQYF
TRBV2	TRBJ1-5	NA	once	TGTGCCAGCAGTCCTCAGGGGATCGGAGAGCCCCAGCATTTT	CASSPQGIGEPQHF
TRBV28	TRBJ1-5	NA	NA	TGTGCCAGCAGGAAATCGACAGGAAGCAATCAGCCCCAGCATTTT	CASRKSTGSNQPQHF
TRBV5-1	TRBJ2-1	TRBD2	NA	TGCGCCAGCAGCCCTAGCGGGGTAGTGGGCTCCTACAATGAGCAGTTCTTC	CASSPSGVVGSYNEQFF
TRBV2	TRBJ2-2	NA	NA	TGTGCCAGCAGACACCGGGAAACCACCGGGGAGCTGTTTTTT	CASRHRETTGELFF
TRBV4-1	TRBJ2-2	NA	NA	TGCGCCAGCACCTTTAAAGCGACAGAAAGGGGGGAGCTGTTTTTT	CASTFKATERGELFF
TRBV18	TRBJ2-3	NA	NA	TGTGCCAGCTCACCACTCCCCAGGGGTGCGGCAGATACGCAGTATTTT	CASSPLPRGAADTQYF
TRBV28	TRBJ2-3	NA	NA	TGTGCCAGCAGCCCAAGCGGGCCTAGCACAGATACGCAGTATTTT	CASSPSGPSTDTQYF
TRBV2	TRBJ2-3	TRBD1	NA	TGTGCCAGCAGTGGGGACAGTAGGGATACGCAGTATTTT	CASSGDSRDTQYF
TRBV6-4	TRBJ1-5	TRBD1	NA	TGTGCCAGCAGGGGGAGAACAGGGGATAGCAATCAGCCCCAGCATTTT	CASRGRTGDSNQPQHF
TRBV6-5	TRBJ1-1	NA	NA	TGTGCCAGCAGTTACTCGGGCAGGTACACTGAAGCTTTCTTT	CASSYSGRYTEAFF
TRBV6-5	TRBJ1-5	NA	once	TGTGCCAGCAGCGAGGGGACTTTAGGGAATCAGCCCCAGCATTTT	CASSEGTLGNQPQHF
TRBV5-1	TRBJ2-1	TRBD1	NA	TGCGCCAGCAGCTTGGTTAGTGGGGACAGCTCCTACAATGAGCAGTTCTTC	CASSLVSGDSSYNEQFF
TRBV2	TRBJ2-7	NA	once	TGTGCCAGCAGTGGTGAGTTCTCCTACGAGCAGTACTTC	CASSGEFSYEQYF
TRBV27	TRBJ1-3	NA	NA	TGTGCCAGCAGCGCAGGGTCCCCGGGAAACACCATATATTTT	CASSAGSPGNTIYF
TRBV19	TRBJ1-2	NA	NA	TGTGCCAGTAGTATAGAAAGGGGCGACTATGGCTACACCTTC	CASSIERGDYGYTF
TRBV10-3	TRBJ2-2	NA	NA	TGTGCCATCAGTGAGTCGACTCGGGGTCGCCACGGGGGCACCGGGGAGCTGTTTTTT	CAISESTRGRHGGTGELFF
TRBV18	TRBJ1-5	TRBD1	NA	TGTGCCAGCTCACCCGCCACGACAGGGGAACAGCCCCAGCATTTT	CASSPATTGEQPQHF
TRBV14	TRBJ1-1	TRBD1	NA	TGTGCCAGCAGCCGTAGGACAGGGGACACTGAAGCTTTCTTT	CASSRRTGDTEAFF
TRBV12-5	TRBJ2-4	TRBD1	NA	TGTGCTAGTGGTTCCAAGGACAGGGCCCTCATCTCGGCCAAAAACATTCAGTACTTC	CASGSKDRALISAKNIQYF
TRBV2	TRBJ2-3	TRBD2	NA	TGTGCCAGCAGTAGGAGGTGGGAGGGTGTAGATACGCAGTATTTT	CASSRRWEGVDTQYF
TRBV10-3	TRBJ2-1	TRBD2	NA	TGTGCCATCAGTGATAGCGGGAGCTCCTACAATGAGCAGTTCTTC	CAISDSGSSYNEQFF
TRBV5-1	TRBJ2-3	TRBD1	NA	TGCGCCAGCGGCGTGTTCTGGGGACAGCGCCCAGATACGCAGTATTTT	CASGVFWGQRPDTQYF
TRBV4-2	TRBJ2-1	TRBD2	NA	TGTGCCAGCAGCCATTTACCCCGACTAGCGGGGGGTGGTTATGAGCAGTTCTTC	CASSHLPRLAGGGYEQFF
TRBV12-5	TRBJ2-2	NA	NA	TGTGCTAGTGACCTGGACGGGAACCCCGGGGAGCTGTTTTTT	CASDLDGNPGELFF
TRBV18	TRBJ2-1	TRBD2	NA	TGTGCCAGCTCACCTTTCCCTAGCGGGAGCTCCTACAATGAGCAGTTCTTC	CASSPFPSGSSYNEQFF
TRBV5-4	TRBJ1-4	TRBD1	NA	TGTGCCAGTAGCTTGGCCCTGGGACAGGGAAGTGAAAAACTGTTTTTT	CASSLALGQGSEKLFF
TRBV2	TRBJ1-4	NA	NA	TGTGCCAGCAACCCAGGCCCCACTAATGAAAAACTGTTTTTT	CASNPGPTNEKLFF
TRBV5-5	TRBJ1-2	TRBD1	NA	TGTGCCAGCAGCCAACACCTGGGACAGAACTATGGCTACACCTTC	CASSQHLGQNYGYTF
TRBV2	TRBJ2-3	TRBD1	NA	TGTGCCAGCTGGGACAGGGTGAGGTTTGGAGATACGCAGTATTTT	CASWDRVRFGDTQYF